What follows are 19 T cell receptor beta chains derived from one specimen sequenced in a study of shared clonotypes between healthy human individuals. Repertoires were generated with immunoSEQ multiplex PCR, while TCRdb's copy carries only in-frame clones and drops some. Of roughly 1.4 million clones listed, approximately 98.5% are singletons. The sequenced material came from naive CD4+ T cells sorted from blood. Subset denoted: CD45RA+ positively selected. The receptors stem from a man aged 25 to 45 in good health.

V is TRBV7-9 and J is TRBJ1-5, with D uncertain. There are 15 residues in the CDR3. Per germline, CDR1 SEHNR and CDR2 FQNEAQ (reference sequence). The V gene lost 4 bases and the J gene lost 5 bases, with 15 bases spanning the gap. CDR3: CASSSGRIPDQPQHF. The CDR3 DNA reads TGTGCCAGCAGCTCCGGACGTATTCCCGATCAGCCCCAGCATTTT.

CDR3 amino acids: CASSLQPGHTDTQYF. CDR3 in DNA: TGTGCCAGCAGCTTGCAGCCGGGCCACACAGATACGCAGTATTTT. The chain links TRBV5-4 to TRBJ2-3; no firm D call. The V gene's germline CDR1 is SGHNT and CDR2 YYREEE (reference sequence). With 1 base removed from V and 2 bases from J, the gap between germline ends came to 11 bases. This CDR3 is built from 15 residues. The full variable domain, its missing parts supplied by reference TRBV5-4 and TRBJ2-3, is ETGVTQSPTHLIKTRGQQVTLRCSSQSGHNTVSWYQQALGQGPQFIFQYYREEENGRGNFPPRFSGLQFPNYSSELNVNALELDDSALYLCASSLQPGHTDTQYFGPGTRLTVL.

This chain connects TRBV18 to TRBJ1-4; the D gene is possibly TRBD1 (5 bases). The V gene's germline CDR1 is KGHSH and CDR2 LQKENI. The CDR3 extends over 14 amino acids. V was trimmed by 3 bases and J by 7 bases, leaving 12 bases between them. The CDR3 here is CASSPGDRGEKLFF. The CDR3 DNA reads TGTGCCAGCTCACCGGGGGACCGGGGTGAAAAACTGTTTTTT.

The chain uses TRBV9 and TRBJ2-6; 7 bases align to TRBD1. Germline V lookup: CDR1 SGDLS, CDR2 YYNGEE. This CDR3 comprises 17 residues. V shed 4 bases and J 0 bases; nucleotides not matched to a gene: 7. This chain's CDR3 is CASSPTGQPSGANVLTF. The DNA of the CDR3 is TGTGCCAGCAGCCCCACGGGACAGCCCTCTGGGGCCAACGTCCTGACTTTC.

The rearrangement joins TRBV27 to TRBJ2-1; TRBD2 matches 11 bases. Germline assignment: CDR1 MNHEY and CDR2 SMNVEV (reference sequence). Germline trimming cut 9 bases from V and 8 bases from J; bases unmatched to any gene: 9. The CDR3 sequence is 14 residues long. The CDR3 reads CASRGLAVYYEQFF. In nucleotides, the CDR3 is TGTGCCAGTCGGGGACTAGCGGTTTATTATGAGCAGTTCTTC.

This chain links TRBV6-1 with TRBJ1-3, with no clear D. This CDR3 has 12 amino acids. V lost 3 bases, J lost 4 bases, and 4 bases lay in between. Germline V CDR1 and CDR2: MNHNS, SASEGT. Here the CDR3 DNA reads TGTGCCAGCAGTGAGGGGGGAAACACCATATATTTT. Its protein is CASSEGGNTIYF.

V gene TRBV7-2 combines with J gene TRBJ2-7, with a tentative D call TRBD2 (6 bases). Germline V gene lookup returns CDR1 SGHTA and CDR2 FQGNSA. Trimming removed 5 bases from V and 1 base from J, with 15 bases in between. This CDR3 is built from 15 residues. The CDR3, as DNA: TGTGCCAGCAGCCAAGCCGGGACTGTTTCCTACGAGCAGTACTTC. Protein sequence: CASSQAGTVSYEQYF.

This clone was seen only a few times. CDR3 sequence reads: CSVEDARLAYNEQFF. Written as DNA, the CDR3 is TGCAGCGTTGAAGATGCGCGACTAGCCTACAATGAGCAGTTCTTC. The chain combines TRBV29-1 with TRBJ2-1, with D tentatively TRBD2 (6 bases). Germline V gene data show CDR1 as SQVTM and CDR2 as ANQGSEA. Trimming shortened V by 0 bases and J by 2 bases, and 11 bases separated the two germline ends. The CDR3 covers 15 residues.

This sequence joins TRBV7-2 and TRBJ2-1, with TRBD1 matching 8 bases. The CDR3 spans 14 residues. Germline loops: CDR1 SGHTA, CDR2 FQGNSA. The V gene end was trimmed by 10 bases and the J gene end by 0 bases; junction bases not matched to a gene: 5. The CDR3 sequence: CATSGGSSYNEQFF. DNA of the CDR3: TGTGCCACCTCAGGGGGCAGCTCCTACAATGAGCAGTTCTTC.

The rearrangement uses TRBV19 and TRBJ2-1; D is unresolved. Germline lookup yields CDR1 LNHDA and CDR2 SQIVND (reference sequence). This CDR3 is built from 15 residues. With 7 bases removed from V and 0 bases from J, the gap between germline ends came to 13 bases. The CDR3 region is CASNLKDSSYNEQFF. CDR3 nucleotides: TGTGCCAGTAATTTAAAGGATTCCTCCTACAATGAGCAGTTCTTC.

V gene TRBV15 combines with J gene TRBJ1-4; the D is unclear. Germline lookup yields CDR1 LNHNV and CDR2 YYDKDF (reference sequence). The CDR3 extends over 14 amino acids. The V gene lost 0 bases and the J gene lost 6 bases, with 8 bases spanning the gap. For the CDR3, the DNA is TGTGCCACCAGCAGAGAAGGGCCGGATGAAAAACTGTTTTTT. It codes for CATSREGPDEKLFF.

The chain employs TRBV7-2 and TRBJ2-2; TRBD2 matches 7 bases. CDR1 and CDR2 from the germline V gene are SGHTA and FQGNSA. The V segment lost 10 bases and the J segment 1 base; nucleotides outside the gene matches: 15. The CDR3 has 17 amino acids. CDR3 sequence reads: CAIPLRPGLWNTGELFF. CDR3 coding DNA: TGTGCCATCCCCTTGCGCCCGGGACTATGGAACACCGGGGAGCTGTTTTTT.

The chain has TRBV5-1 and TRBJ1-5; D is possibly TRBD1 (5 bases). V dropped 6 bases and J dropped 0 bases, with 7 bases sitting between them. Germline loops: CDR1 SGHRS, CDR2 YFSETQ. The CDR3 has 13 residues. The CDR3 here is CASKQDSNQPQHF. As DNA, the CDR3 is TGCGCCAGCAAACAGGATAGCAATCAGCCCCAGCATTTT.

The chain employs TRBV7-6 and TRBJ2-5; D remains ambiguous. V lost 5 bases to trimming and J lost 5 bases, with 15 bases between them. CDR1 SGHVS and CDR2 FNYEAQ come from the germline V gene. The CDR3 loop spans 14 amino acids. The CDR3 protein is CASSPRVAQETQYF. For the CDR3, the DNA is TGTGCCAGCAGCCCCCGAGTAGCTCAGGAGACCCAGTACTTC.

Worth noting for this clone: The sample holds other DNA sequences that translate to the same CDR3. The V gene is TRBV5-6, the J gene TRBJ1-5; D unresolved. The CDR3 consists of 13 residues. Trimming removed 0 bases at V and 1 base at J, with 2 bases between. The germline CDR1 and CDR2 sequences are SGHDT and YYEEEE. The CDR3 DNA reads as TGTGCCAGCAGCTTGGCCAGCAATCAGCCCCAGCATTTT. Translated, it gives CASSLASNQPQHF.

The genes are TRBV5-1 and TRBJ1-1; unclear D gene. CDR1 is SGHRS and CDR2 is YFSETQ in the germline V gene. V was cut by 1 base and J by 1 base, with 5 bases left in between. This CDR3 is built from 13 residues. CDR3 protein: CASSLRPNTEAFF. The DNA of the CDR3 is TGCGCCAGCAGCTTGCGACCGAACACTGAAGCTTTCTTT. The full variable domain, in which reference TRBV5-1 and TRBJ1-1 provide the parts outside the CDR3, is KAGVTQTPRYLIKTRGQQVTLSCSPISGHRSVSWYQQTPGQGLQFLFEYFSETQRNKGNFPGRFSGRQFSNSRSEMNVSTLELGDSALYLCASSLRPNTEAFFGQGTRLTVV.

The genes are TRBV7-9 and TRBJ1-5; D is unresolved. The germline V gene has CDR1 SEHNR and CDR2 FQNEAQ (reference sequence). The CDR3 runs 13 residues. V was trimmed by 5 bases and J by 3 bases, leaving 8 bases between them. This CDR3 is CASSPDLNQPQHF. CDR3 nucleotide sequence: TGTGCCAGCAGCCCCGATCTCAATCAGCCCCAGCATTTT.

The V gene is TRBV7-8, the J gene TRBJ2-1; 13 nucleotides line up with TRBD2. Losses at the gene ends were 1 base for V and 13 bases for J; bases not matched to a gene: 10. Germline V lookup: CDR1 SGHVS, CDR2 FQNEAQ. CDR3 size: 16 residues. DNA for the CDR3: TGTGCCAGCAGCTTAGTAGATGGACTAGCGGGAGAAAAACAGTTCTTC. Translation gives CASSLVDGLAGEKQFF.

This chain uses TRBV9 with TRBJ2-7, with unresolved D. Germline CDR1 reads SGDLS; CDR2 reads YYNGEE. V shed 2 bases and J shed 5 bases, with 14 bases lying between them. CDR3 size: 14 residues. In DNA, the CDR3 is TGTGCCAGCAGCGTGGCTACGACTCCCCACGAGCAGTACTTC. Amino acid sequence: CASSVATTPHEQYF.